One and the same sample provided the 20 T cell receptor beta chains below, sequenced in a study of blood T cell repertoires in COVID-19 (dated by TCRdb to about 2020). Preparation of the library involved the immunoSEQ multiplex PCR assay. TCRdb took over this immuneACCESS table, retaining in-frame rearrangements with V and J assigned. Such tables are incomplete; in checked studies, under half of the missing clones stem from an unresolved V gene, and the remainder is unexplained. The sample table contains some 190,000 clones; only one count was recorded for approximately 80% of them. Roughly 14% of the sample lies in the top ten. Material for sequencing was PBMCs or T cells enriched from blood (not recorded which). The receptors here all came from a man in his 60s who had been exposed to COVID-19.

The CDR3 coding sequence is TGCGCCAGCAACTTACAGGGGGCCGCCGAGCAGTACTTC. This sequence encodes CASNLQGAAEQYF. The J gene is TRBJ2-7, the V gene TRBV5-1; 9 nucleotides line up with TRBD1. Germline loops: CDR1 SGHRS, CDR2 YFSETQ. V dropped 6 bases and J dropped 6; count of bases not matched to a gene: 7. This CDR3 region has 13 residues.

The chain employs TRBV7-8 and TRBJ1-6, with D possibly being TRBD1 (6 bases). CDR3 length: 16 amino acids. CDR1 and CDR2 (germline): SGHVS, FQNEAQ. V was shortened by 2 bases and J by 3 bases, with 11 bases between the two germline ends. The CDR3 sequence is CASSLRPGDYNSPLHF. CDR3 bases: TGTGCCAGCAGCTTACGCCCAGGGGACTATAATTCACCCCTCCACTTT.

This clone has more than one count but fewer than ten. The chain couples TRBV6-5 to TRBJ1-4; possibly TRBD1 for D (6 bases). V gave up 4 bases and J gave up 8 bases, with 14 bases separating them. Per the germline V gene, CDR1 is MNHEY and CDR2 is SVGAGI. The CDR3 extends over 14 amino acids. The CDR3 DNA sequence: TGTGCCAGCAGTTGGGACATAAGAGGGGAAAAACTGTTTTTT. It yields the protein CASSWDIRGEKLFF.

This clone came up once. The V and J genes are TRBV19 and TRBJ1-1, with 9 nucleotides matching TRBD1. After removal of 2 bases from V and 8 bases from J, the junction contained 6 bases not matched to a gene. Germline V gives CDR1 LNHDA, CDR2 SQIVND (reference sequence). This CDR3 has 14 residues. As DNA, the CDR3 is TGTGCCAGTAGTATACAAGAACAGGGGGCAGAAGCTTTCTTT. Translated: CASSIQEQGAEAFF.

CDR3 bases: TGCGCCAGCAGCTTCTCCACAGTCGAAAGCCTTAATGAAAAACTGTTTTTT. Translation: CASSFSTVESLNEKLFF. The V gene is TRBV5-1, the J gene TRBJ1-4, with no clear D. Germline V gene sequence: CDR1 SGHRS, CDR2 YFSETQ. CDR3 size: 17 residues. V was trimmed by 2 bases and J by 4 bases, leaving 18 bases between them.

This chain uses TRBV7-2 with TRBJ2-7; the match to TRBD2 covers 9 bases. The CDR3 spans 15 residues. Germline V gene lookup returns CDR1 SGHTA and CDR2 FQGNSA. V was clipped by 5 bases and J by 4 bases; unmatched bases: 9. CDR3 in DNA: TGTGCCAGCAGCCCCCGTGGTAGCGGGGGTTACGAGCAGTACTTC. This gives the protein CASSPRGSGGYEQYF.

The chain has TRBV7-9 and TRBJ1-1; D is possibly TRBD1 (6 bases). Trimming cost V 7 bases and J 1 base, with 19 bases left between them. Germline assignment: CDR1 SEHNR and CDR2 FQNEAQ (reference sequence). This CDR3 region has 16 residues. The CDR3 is CASTKPGQLQNTEAFF. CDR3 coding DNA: TGTGCCAGCACCAAGCCAGGACAGCTTCAGAACACTGAAGCTTTCTTT.

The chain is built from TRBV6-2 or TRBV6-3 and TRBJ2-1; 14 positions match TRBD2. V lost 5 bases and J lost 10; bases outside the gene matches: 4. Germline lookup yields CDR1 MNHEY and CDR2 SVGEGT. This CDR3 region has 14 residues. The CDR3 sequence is CASSRLAGGAEQFF. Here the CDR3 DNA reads TGTGCCAGCAGTCGACTAGCGGGAGGGGCCGAGCAGTTCTTC.

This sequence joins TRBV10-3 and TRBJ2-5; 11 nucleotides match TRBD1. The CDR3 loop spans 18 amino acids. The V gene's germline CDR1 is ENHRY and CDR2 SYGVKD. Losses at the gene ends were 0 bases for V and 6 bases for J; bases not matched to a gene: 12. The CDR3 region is CAISESQPGQGAKKTQYF. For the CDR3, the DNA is TGTGCCATCAGTGAGTCTCAGCCCGGACAGGGGGCGAAGAAGACCCAGTACTTC.

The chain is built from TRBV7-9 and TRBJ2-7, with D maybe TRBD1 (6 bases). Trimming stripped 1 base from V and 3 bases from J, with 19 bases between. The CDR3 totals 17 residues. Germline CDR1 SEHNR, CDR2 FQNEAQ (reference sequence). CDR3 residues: CASSLVQGPAKGYEQYF. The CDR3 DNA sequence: TGTGCCAGCAGCTTAGTACAGGGTCCCGCGAAGGGCTACGAGCAGTACTTC. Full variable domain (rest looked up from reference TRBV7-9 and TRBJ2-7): DTGVSQNPRHKITKRGQNVTFRCDPISEHNRLYWYRQTLGQGPEFLTYFQNEAQLEKSRLLSDRFSAERPKGSFSTLEIQRTEQGDSAMYLCASSLVQGPAKGYEQYFGPGTRLTVT.

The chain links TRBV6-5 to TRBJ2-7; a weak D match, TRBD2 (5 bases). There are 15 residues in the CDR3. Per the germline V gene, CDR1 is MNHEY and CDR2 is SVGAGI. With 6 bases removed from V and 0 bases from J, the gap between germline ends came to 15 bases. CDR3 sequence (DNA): TGTGCCAGCAGCCCCCGAGGACTCCTCTCCTACGAGCAGTACTTC. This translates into CASSPRGLLSYEQYF.

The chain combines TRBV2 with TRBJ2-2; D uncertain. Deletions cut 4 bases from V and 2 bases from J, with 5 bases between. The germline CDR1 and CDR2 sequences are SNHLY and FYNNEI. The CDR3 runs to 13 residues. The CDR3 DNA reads TGTGCCAGCAGTGTCCTAAACACCGGGGAGCTGTTTTTT. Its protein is CASSVLNTGELFF.

CDR3: CASSEARGNNEQFF. Here the CDR3 DNA reads TGTGCCAGCAGTGAGGCCAGAGGGAACAATGAGCAGTTCTTC. The chain carries TRBV2 and TRBJ2-1; D may be TRBD2 (5 bases). Trimming left V 3 bases short and J 5 bases short, with 11 bases between. This CDR3 contains 14 residues. CDR1 is SNHLY and CDR2 is FYNNEI in the germline V gene.

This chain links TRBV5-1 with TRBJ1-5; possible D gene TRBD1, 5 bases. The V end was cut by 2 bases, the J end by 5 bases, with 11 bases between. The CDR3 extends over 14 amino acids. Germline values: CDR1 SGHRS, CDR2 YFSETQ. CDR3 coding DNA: TGCGCCAGCAGCTTATCAGGGAGGGATCAGCCCCAGCATTTT. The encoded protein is CASSLSGRDQPQHF. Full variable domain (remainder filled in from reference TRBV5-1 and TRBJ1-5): KAGVTQTPRYLIKTRGQQVTLSCSPISGHRSVSWYQQTPGQGLQFLFEYFSETQRNKGNFPGRFSGRQFSNSRSEMNVSTLELGDSALYLCASSLSGRDQPQHFGDGTRLSIL.

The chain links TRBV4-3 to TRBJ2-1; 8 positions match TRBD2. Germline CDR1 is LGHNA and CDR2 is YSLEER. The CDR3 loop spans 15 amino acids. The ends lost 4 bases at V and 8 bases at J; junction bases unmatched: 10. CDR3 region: CASSLSGLVWYEQFF. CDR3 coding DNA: TGCGCCAGCAGCCTCTCGGGACTAGTTTGGTATGAGCAGTTCTTC.

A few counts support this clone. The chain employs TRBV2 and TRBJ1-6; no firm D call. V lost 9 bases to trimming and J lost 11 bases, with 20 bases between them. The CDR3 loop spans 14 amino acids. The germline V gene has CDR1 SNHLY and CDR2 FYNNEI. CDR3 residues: CASTPGSLLAPLHF. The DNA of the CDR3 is TGTGCCAGTACCCCGGGGTCCCTCTTGGCACCCCTCCACTTT.

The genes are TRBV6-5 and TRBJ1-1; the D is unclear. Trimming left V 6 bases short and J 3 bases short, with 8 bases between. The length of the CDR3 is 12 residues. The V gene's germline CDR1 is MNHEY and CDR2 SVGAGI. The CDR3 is CASRGRHTEAFF. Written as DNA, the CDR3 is TGTGCCAGCAGAGGCAGGCACACTGAAGCTTTCTTT.

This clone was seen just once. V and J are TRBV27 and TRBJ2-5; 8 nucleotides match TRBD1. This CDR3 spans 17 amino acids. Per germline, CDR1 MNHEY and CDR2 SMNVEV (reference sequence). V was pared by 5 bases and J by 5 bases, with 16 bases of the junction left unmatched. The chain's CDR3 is CASSPRRGAGGRETQYF. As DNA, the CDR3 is TGTGCCAGCAGTCCACGACGGGGCGCAGGGGGCAGGGAGACCCAGTACTTC.

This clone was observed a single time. CDR3 bases: TGTGCCAGCATTCTCGACGGGAGCTCCTACAATGAGCAGTTCTTC. This encodes CASILDGSSYNEQFF. V gene TRBV6-5 combines with J gene TRBJ2-1; the D gene is possibly TRBD2 (6 bases). The CDR3 is 15 residues long. Between the trimmed V and J ends, which lost 7 bases and 0 bases, there was a span of 13 bases. The germline gives CDR1 MNHEY, CDR2 SVGAGI.

CDR3 in amino acids: CASSPPARREYTQYF. In DNA form, the CDR3 reads TGTGCCAGCTCACCACCGGCGCGGAGGGAATATACGCAGTATTTT. The chain recombines TRBV18 with TRBJ2-3, with D perhaps TRBD2 (6 bases). Trimming cost V 0 bases and J 7 bases, with 14 bases left between them. This CDR3 has 15 residues. Germline V gives CDR1 KGHSH, CDR2 LQKENI. Full variable domain (outside the CDR3, taken from reference TRBV18 and TRBJ2-3): NAGVMQNPRHLVRRRGQEARLRCSPMKGHSHVYWYRQLPEEGLKFMVYLQKENIIDESGMPKERFSAEFPKEGPSILRIQQVVRGDSAAYFCASSPPARREYTQYFGPGTRLTVL.